The TCR beta chain under discussion was sequenced for a study of cytomegalovirus exposure and HLA in healthy donors. Findings and limits, study-wide: The study reported that TCR beta sequences accurately predicted HLA-A and HLA-B alleles in most subjects. Researchers reported in a later analysis that a missense DCLRE1C variant was tied to TCR beta V- and J-gene trimming.

The CDR3 consists of 14 residues. Germline trimming cut 4 bases from V and 0 bases from J; bases unmatched to any gene: 2. Germline V CDR1 and CDR2: SGHRS, YFSETQ. With respect to this clone: Its target is not known.

PCR involved 60 Vbeta and 13 Jbeta primers. Profiling relied on immunoSEQ multiplex PCR, and the TCRdb table lists in-frame clones only, not all of them. The sample consists of roughly 150,000 clones, roughly 80% of them appearing once. The chain has TRBV5-1 and TRBJ1-1, with 8 bases fitting TRBD1. What was sequenced was PBMCs. The sequence came from a man aged 50 or older in good health and CMV-seropositive. In DNA form, the CDR3 reads TGCGCCAGCAGCGTGGGACAGGTGAACACTGAAGCTTTCTTT. Amino acid sequence: CASSVGQVNTEAFF.